This T cell receptor (beta chain) was recorded in a study of blood T cell repertoires in COVID-19. The overall study: Sites in the United States, Italy and Spain provided acute and convalescent COVID-19 samples. Nucleic acid was either cDNA or gDNA, and it came from T cells, B-cell-depleted T cells, or PBMCs.

Losses at the gene ends were 6 bases for V and 4 bases for J; bases not matched to a gene: 7. Germline V gene sequence: CDR1 MNHEY, CDR2 SVGAGI. The CDR3 extends over 14 amino acids. Per the authors' pipeline: Nucleated cell number was recorded as an estimate derived from reference gene primer amplification. The repertoire was sequenced with immunoSEQ multiplex PCR; TCRdb's copy has only in-frame clones and lacks some. V and J calls and clone size are as listed in that table; D and trimming were resolved from the DNA. The sample includes roughly 68,000 clones, approximately 87% seen only once; the top ten take roughly 18%.

The sample consisted of peripheral blood. This receptor was obtained from a woman aged 80 or over with acute or convalescent COVID-19. The chain has TRBV6-5 and TRBJ1-1, with 8 nucleotides matching TRBD1. The CDR3 sequence is CASRGQERITEAFF. In nucleotides, the CDR3 is TGTGCCAGCAGGGGACAGGAAAGGATCACTGAAGCTTTCTTT.